This T cell receptor beta chain was sequenced for a study of T cell changes during pregnancy in multiple sclerosis. The germline V and J ends were trimmed by 1 base and 6 bases, with 10 bases remaining between them. Germline V lookup: CDR1 SGDLS, CDR2 YYNGEE. This CDR3 is 13 amino acids long. Here immunoSEQ multiplex PCR was the method, and the copy in TCRdb shows in-frame clones only, minus some. The sample records 79,000 or so clones, less than 95% being singletons. This clonotype was sampled from a female donor in good health, enrolled as a control in a pregnancy study. The chain is built from TRBV9 and TRBJ1-2; D unclear. The specimen was peripheral blood, collected in the first trimester of pregnancy. This CDR3 reads CASSVNSRDGYTF. The CDR3 nucleotides are TGTGCCAGCAGCGTAAACTCTCGGGATGGCTACACCTTC. Looking up the rest from reference TRBV9 and TRBJ1-2 gives the full variable domain: DSGVTQTPKHLITATGQRVTLRCSPRSGDLSVYWYQQSLDQGLQFLIQYYNGEERAKGNILERFSAQQFPDLHSELNLSSLELGDSALYFCASSVNSRDGYTFGSGTRLTVV.